This T cell receptor beta chain was found in a study of blood T cell repertoires in COVID-19 (dated by TCRdb to the early 2020s). Background on the whole study: Samples from collaborators originated in the United States, Italy and Spain and spanned both the acute and convalescent phases of COVID-19. A de-identified subject ID, COVID-19 status, age in years and sex were almost always included in the sample metadata. Deeply sampled blood TCRbeta repertoires from subjects exposed to, actively infected with, or recovered from COVID-19 were included in the dataset. A freely available public database, intended as a resource for researchers studying the immune response to SARS-CoV-2, is where the repertoires were released. Where available, HLA class I and class II types were taken from metadata supplied by the sample provider and were not determined by assay-based typing. The samples were drawn from the first 160 participants of the ongoing ImmuneRACE study and from 1,254 subjects provided by 6 global collaborators. The material from the prospective study consisted of cDNA or gDNA derived from T cells, B-cell-depleted T cells, or PBMCs. The research as a whole found: Clinical and demographic metadata were provided uncurated, with the amount varying by source and participant.

Whole blood was collected in K2EDTA tubes by collaborating institutions according to the institutions' own protocols. For TCRbeta analysis, collaborator samples were shipped as frozen whole blood, as isolated PBMCs, or as DNA extracted from either sample type. As concerns this clone: Its antigen is not yet known. No per-base quality is available; no much larger clone lies one base away.

The immunoSEQ Assay, a bias-controlled multiplex PCR, was used to amplify TCRbeta CDR3 regions from genomic DNA. In the source study's methods: Within the assay, amplification of reference gene primers was used to estimate how many nucleated cells each sample contained. Sequence reads were collapsed and filtered to measure the absolute abundance of every unique TCRbeta CDR3 rearrangement. For each sample, productive Simpson clonality was calculated as the square root of Simpson's diversity index over productive rearrangements. TCRdb mirrors the immuneACCESS table, restricted to in-frame sequences. Some clones are absent from its copies; in checked studies, under half trace to an unresolved V gene, and the reason for the others is unknown. That table is the source of V, J and clone size, and D and trimming were worked out from the DNA. This sample is represented by 100,000 to 130,000 clones; approximately 90% of them were singletons. Together, the top ten hold 5.5% to 8% of the sample.

The germline V gene specifies SGHRS as CDR1 and YFSETQ as CDR2. V and J are truncated by 3 bases and 0 bases respectively, leaving an intervening sequence of 12 bases. Taken from cysteine to phenylalanine, the CDR3 has 15 residues. The sequence is cut down to CDR3 DNA, 45 bases in frame from base 1. The sequence derives from a man aged 45-65 years with active or convalescent COVID-19. The sample was peripheral blood. The chain employs TRBV5-1 and TRBJ1-2, with TRBD1 perhaps the D gene, on 6 matching bases. The DNA reads as follows: TGCGCCAGCAGCTACTGGACAGTATCTAACTATGGCTACACCTTC. The resulting protein is CASSYWTVSNYGYTF.